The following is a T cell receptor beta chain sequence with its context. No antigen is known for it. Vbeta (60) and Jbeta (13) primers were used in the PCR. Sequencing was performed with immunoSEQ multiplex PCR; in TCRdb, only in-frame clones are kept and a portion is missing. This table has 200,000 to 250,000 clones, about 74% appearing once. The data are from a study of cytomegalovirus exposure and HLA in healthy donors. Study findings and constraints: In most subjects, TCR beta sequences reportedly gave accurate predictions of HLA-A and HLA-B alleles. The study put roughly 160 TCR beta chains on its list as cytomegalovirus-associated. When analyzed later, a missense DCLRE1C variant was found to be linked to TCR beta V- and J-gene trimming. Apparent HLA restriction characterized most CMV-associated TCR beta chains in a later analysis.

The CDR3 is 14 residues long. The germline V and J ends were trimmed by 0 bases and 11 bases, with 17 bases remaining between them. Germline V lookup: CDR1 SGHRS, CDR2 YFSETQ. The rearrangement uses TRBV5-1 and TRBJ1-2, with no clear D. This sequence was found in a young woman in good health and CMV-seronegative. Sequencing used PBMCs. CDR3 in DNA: TGCGCCAGCAGCTTGGTCGGCTCCGCGGCTGGTTACACCTTC. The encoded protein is CASSLVGSAAGYTF.